Below are 25 T cell receptor beta chains sequenced from a single sample in a study of naive and memory T cell subsets. Reverse transcription of blood and skin TCR RNA was primed at alpha and beta constant regions. TCRdb re-called the UMI-ligation and nested PCR reads with MiXCR, one entry per CDR3 protein. Of 17,000 or so distinct CDR3 sequences detected, roughly 9.8% appear once; the ten largest clones hold approximately 6.3%. Treatment given: skin biopsy from PPD injection site in Mantoux-positive individual. Reverse transcription used DNase-treated unsorted total RNA, aiming for roughly 1 to 1000 ng. The sequenced sample was skin, obtained from a tuberculin skin test site. Receptor source: an adult in good health.

This clonotype has more than one count but fewer than ten. The CDR3 sequence: CASSRASAQETQYF. The CDR3 region has the DNA TGTGCCAGCAGCCGCGCTAGCGCACAAGAGACCCAGTACTTC. The chain couples TRBV7-6 to TRBJ2-5; a weak D match, TRBD2 (6 bases). This CDR3 spans 14 amino acids. The germline V gene has CDR1 SGHVS and CDR2 FNYEAQ. Trimming removed 5 bases at V and 2 bases at J, with 12 bases between.

This rearrangement joins TRBV4-1 to TRBJ1-1; D is undetermined. The V end lost 4 bases, the J end lost 1 base, and 10 bases lay between the germline ends. Germline CDR1 MGHRA, CDR2 YSYEKL. The CDR3 consists of 14 residues. The CDR3 nucleotides are TGCGCCAGCAGCCCTGTTGGTCGGAACACTGAAGCTTTCTTT. Its translation: CASSPVGRNTEAFF.

Within the sample, this clonotype is medium-sized (0.01 to 0.1%). The chain uses TRBV29-1 and TRBJ2-7, with TRBD1 matching 11 bases. Germline assignment: CDR1 SQVTM and CDR2 ANQGSEA. The junction had 9 bases not matched to a gene; V was cut back by 7 bases and J by 7 bases. The CDR3 covers 13 residues. The CDR3 DNA reads as TGCAGCGCTAGTCCCGGGACAGGGGGGGAGCAGTACTTC. Translated: CSASPGTGGEQYF.

This clonotype was recorded at least ten times. Since a much larger clone is just one base distant, this may be a read error. This rearrangement joins TRBV13 to TRBJ1-1; 8 nucleotides match TRBD1. Germline CDR1 and CDR2: PRHDT and FYEKMQ (reference sequence). The CDR3 runs 15 residues. The CDR3 DNA reads TGTGCCAGCAGCTTAGGTGCTGGACAGGGAACTGAAGTTTTCTTT. This codes for CASSLGAGQGTEVFF.

This clonotype was seen a few times. The chain links TRBV12-3 or TRBV12-4 to TRBJ1-5; 11 nucleotides match TRBD1. The junction had 2 bases not matched to a gene; V was cut back by 8 bases and J by 8 bases. The CDR3 contains 12 residues. The CDR3 nucleotides are TGTGCCAGCGGGGACAGGGGGGAGCCCCAGCATTTT. Protein: CASGDRGEPQHF.

This clonotype came up many times. This chain joins TRBV4-1 and TRBJ2-5; 14 nucleotides line up with TRBD2. Germline values: CDR1 MGHRA, CDR2 YSYEKL. The CDR3 totals 20 residues. Trimming cost V 1 base and J 5 bases; bases outside gene matches: 15. CDR3: CASSQVTLKTSGGAEETQYF. Here the CDR3 DNA reads TGCGCCAGCAGCCAAGTTACCCTTAAGACTAGCGGGGGGGCCGAGGAGACCCAGTACTTC.

This clonotype was observed a few times. The rearrangement joins TRBV2 to TRBJ2-2, with 7 positions matching TRBD1. CDR1 and CDR2 from the germline V gene are SNHLY and FYNNEI. The CDR3 covers 16 residues. V was pared by 2 bases and J by 0 bases, with 3 bases of the junction left unmatched. The chain's CDR3 is CASSERGQTNTGELFF. DNA of the CDR3: TGTGCCAGCAGTGAACGGGGACAGACGAACACCGGGGAGCTGTTTTTT. The variable domain in full, completed from reference TRBV2 and TRBJ2-2, reads EPEVTQTPSHQVTQMGQEVILRCVPISNHLYFYWYRQILGQKVEFLVSFYNNEISEKSEIFDDQFSVERPDGSNFTLKIRSTKLEDSAMYFCASSERGQTNTGELFFGEGSRLTVL.

This clonotype came up many times. J is TRBJ2-6 and V is TRBV7-2, with D perhaps assigned TRBD1 or TRBD2 (5 bases each). Per the germline V gene, CDR1 is SGHTA and CDR2 is FQGNSA. V was pared by 1 base and J by 4 bases, with 11 bases between. This CDR3 has 16 residues. The CDR3 DNA reads TGTGCCAGCAGCTTAGAGAGGGGCACCGGGGCCAACGTCCTGACTTTC. Translation: CASSLERGTGANVLTF.

The rearrangement uses TRBV6-2 or TRBV6-3 and TRBJ2-1, with TRBD2 matching over 7 bases. V shed 6 bases and J 0 bases; nucleotides not matched to a gene: 8. The CDR3 is made up of 16 amino acids. Per the germline V gene, CDR1 is MNHEY and CDR2 is SVGEGT. The CDR3 sequence is CASRPRLASSYNEQFF. In nucleotides, the CDR3 is TGTGCCAGCAGACCCAGACTAGCAAGCTCCTACAATGAGCAGTTCTTC.

This clonotype qualifies as medium-sized. The chain has TRBV29-1 and TRBJ2-1; 11 positions agree with TRBD2. Trimming removed 7 bases from V and 0 bases from J; junction bases left unmatched: 11. The CDR3 is 17 amino acids. In germline, CDR1 is SQVTM, CDR2 ANQGSEA. CDR3 in amino acids: CSASPSGGINSYNEQFF. The DNA of the CDR3 is TGCAGCGCGTCGCCTAGCGGGGGGATCAACTCCTACAATGAGCAGTTCTTC.

This clonotype came up a few times. The chain links TRBV12-3 or TRBV12-4 to TRBJ1-4; 7 bases agree with TRBD1. CDR3 size: 18 residues. Trimming cost V 7 bases and J 5 bases; bases outside gene matches: 19. CDR3 sequence reads: CASTGPRGTVAVNEKLFF. Here the CDR3 DNA reads TGTGCCAGCACGGGCCCCAGGGGGACGGTCGCTGTAAATGAAAAACTGTTTTTT.

The sample holds many counts of this clonotype. This chain joins TRBV5-1 and TRBJ2-7, with 11 bases matching TRBD1. CDR1 is SGHRS and CDR2 is YFSETQ in the germline V gene. With V trimmed by 4 bases and J by 5 bases, 11 bases remained unmatched. The CDR3 has 16 residues. In DNA, the CDR3 is TGCGCCAGCAGCACGGGACAGGGGGGAGCCGGAAACGAGCAGTACTTC. Residues: CASSTGQGGAGNEQYF.

This clonotype showed up many times. The chain recombines TRBV20-1 with TRBJ2-3; D unresolved. From germline, CDR1 is DFQATT and CDR2 SNEGSKA (reference sequence). Trimming took 0 bases from V and 0 from J, leaving 16 bases between them. The CDR3 is made up of 17 amino acids. CDR3 sequence: CSARDRKARTSTDTQYF. The CDR3 nucleotides are TGCAGTGCTAGAGATCGAAAAGCCCGTACTAGCACAGATACGCAGTATTTT.

This clonotype was seen many times. This sequence joins TRBV20-1 and TRBJ1-1, with no clear D. The V gene's germline CDR1 is DFQATT and CDR2 SNEGSKA (reference sequence). V shed 6 bases and J shed 6 bases, with 11 bases lying between them. The CDR3 is made up of 11 amino acids. DNA for the CDR3: TGCAGTGCGGAACAGACCCCTGAAGCTTTCTTT. Translating gives CSAEQTPEAFF.

This clonotype came up many times. This rearrangement joins TRBV7-2 to TRBJ2-7, with D possibly TRBD2 on 8 matching bases. The CDR3 runs to 18 residues. Trimming stripped 5 bases from V and 5 bases from J, with 28 bases between. Looked up from germline, CDR1 is SGHTA and CDR2 is FQGNSA. The CDR3 DNA reads as TGTGCCAGCAGCCCTTTAGGACTACCGGGACTAGGGGGCCACGAGCAGTACTTC. It specifies CASSPLGLPGLGGHEQYF.

This clonotype appeared many times. J is TRBJ1-2 and V is TRBV7-2; tentative D call: TRBD1 (5 bases). Trimming cost V 0 bases and J 7 bases, with 12 bases left between them. CDR1 is SGHTA, CDR2 FQGNSA, per germline. The CDR3 is 14 amino acids. The CDR3 is CASSLALIGAGYTF. CDR3 bases: TGTGCCAGCAGCTTAGCGCTGATCGGGGCTGGCTACACCTTC.

There are many counts of this clonotype. V usage is TRBV5-5 and J usage is TRBJ1-1; D is undetermined. From germline, CDR1 is SGHKS and CDR2 YYEKEE (reference sequence). The CDR3 is 12 residues long. V was clipped by 4 bases and J by 10 bases, with 14 bases between them. CDR3: CASSPRFFRAFF. The CDR3 DNA reads as TGTGCCAGCAGCCCCCGATTCTTTCGAGCTTTCTTT.

A few counts support this clonotype. The rearrangement uses TRBV9 and TRBJ2-3; D is perhaps TRBD2 (5 bases). Germline CDR1 and CDR2: SGDLS and YYNGEE. With 0 bases removed from V and 7 bases from J, the gap between germline ends came to 15 bases. The CDR3 consists of 15 residues. Here the CDR3 reads CASSVEASRGYTQYF. The CDR3 bases are TGTGCCAGCAGCGTAGAAGCTAGCCGCGGTTATACGCAGTATTTT.

This clonotype came up a few times. The CDR3 nucleotides are TGTGCCAGCACCCTTTACCCGACGCTAGTGGCCGGGAACACCGGGGAGCTGTTTTTT. It encodes CASTLYPTLVAGNTGELFF. The rearrangement links TRBV3-1 to TRBJ2-2; no firm D call. The germline V gene has CDR1 LGHDT and CDR2 YNNKEL (reference sequence). The CDR3 is 19 residues long. The ends were cut back, 7 bases at V and 1 base at J, with 25 bases in the middle.

This clonotype has more than one count but fewer than ten. This chain links TRBV20-1 with TRBJ2-7; 7 bases are shared with TRBD1. The germline V gene encodes CDR1 DFQATT and CDR2 SNEGSKA (reference sequence). This CDR3 region has 11 residues. V lost 5 bases and J lost 5; bases outside the gene matches: 3. The CDR3 sequence: CSARDRHEQYF. CDR3 DNA sequence: TGCAGTGCTCGGGACAGACACGAGCAGTACTTC.

This clonotype was seen a few times. The gene calls are TRBV30 and TRBJ2-2, with 8 positions matching TRBD2. The junction had 2 bases not matched to a gene; V was cut back by 0 bases and J by 5 bases. The CDR3 is 14 amino acids. Germline CDR1 GTSNPN, CDR2 SVGIG (reference sequence). The CDR3 sequence: CAWSVLAETGELFF. CDR3 nucleotide sequence: TGTGCCTGGAGTGTACTAGCGGAGACCGGGGAGCTGTTTTTT.

The genes are TRBV7-2 and TRBJ1-2; TRBD1 matches 8 bases. Germline trimming cut 1 base from V and 4 bases from J; bases unmatched to any gene: 14. Germline V gives CDR1 SGHTA, CDR2 FQGNSA. The CDR3 runs 18 residues. The CDR3 region has the DNA TGTGCCAGCAGCTTAGTTCTACTAGATTGGACAGGGTCCTATGGCTACACCTTC. Protein: CASSLVLLDWTGSYGYTF.

By share, this clonotype ranks as medium-sized. The chain employs TRBV6-5 and TRBJ2-1; 7 bases agree with TRBD2. CDR3 size: 14 residues. From germline, CDR1 is MNHEY and CDR2 SVGAGI. V shed 4 bases and J 8 bases; nucleotides not matched to a gene: 8. CDR3 protein: CASSLDREVDEQFF. CDR3 nucleotides: TGTGCCAGCAGTTTAGACCGGGAGGTCGATGAGCAGTTCTTC.

This clonotype has ten or more counts. This rearrangement joins TRBV27 to TRBJ2-1; D unresolved. V was cut by 6 bases and J by 9 bases, with 12 bases left in between. Germline assignment: CDR1 MNHEY and CDR2 SMNVEV (reference sequence). The CDR3 runs to 12 residues. In DNA form, the CDR3 reads TGTGCCAGCAGCCGGTTTCCCGGTGAGCAGTTCTTC. Its translation: CASSRFPGEQFF.

The chain has TRBV20-1 and TRBJ1-2, with no clear D. Trimming took 1 base from V and 8 from J, leaving 11 bases between them. Germline CDR1 DFQATT, CDR2 SNEGSKA (reference sequence). The CDR3 has 12 amino acids. DNA of the CDR3: TGCAGTGCTAGAGCTATAGCAGGCGGCTACACCTTC. Protein product: CSARAIAGGYTF.